A selection of T cell receptor beta chains follows, all from one sample in a study of technical replicates of blood from a handful of donors. Clones were read by immunoSEQ multiplex PCR, and TCRdb kept only the in-frame ones, dropping some. The sample lists about 79,000 clones, 90% to 95% occurring once. Sequenced: T cells isolated from PBMCs. Receptors were obtained from a human donor in good health. Each CDR3 is given with its conserved first and last residue. The order of the fields is J gene, D gene, clone size, V gene, CDR3 DNA, CDR3 protein. D genes are given only for firm matches. Clone size appears in some rows only: once, few, many, or a class for an expanded clone.

TRBJ2-5 . . TRBV30 TGTGCCTGGACCCAGAACCAAGAGACCCAGTACTTC CAWTQNQETQYF
TRBJ1-5 . . TRBV5-1 TGCGCCAGCAGCTTGGAGGGGTATAGCAATCAGCCCCAGCATTTT CASSLEGYSNQPQHF
TRBJ2-3 . . TRBV11-2 TGTGCCAGCAGCTTAGGCAGAGATACGCAGTATTTT CASSLGRDTQYF
TRBJ2-5 . . TRBV9 TGTGCCAGCAGCGTACTGGCAGAAAAAGAGACCCAGTACTTC CASSVLAEKETQYF
TRBJ2-5 TRBD1 . TRBV5-6 TGTGCCAGCAGCTTGGGACAGGGGTACCAAGAGACCCAGTACTTC CASSLGQGYQETQYF
TRBJ1-1 TRBD1 few TRBV6-5 TGTGCCAGCAGTTATTACGGGACAGGGGAAGCTTTCTTT CASSYYGTGEAFF
TRBJ2-7 . . TRBV6-5 TGTGCCAGCAGTCAAGGACAGTACTACGAGCAGTACTTC CASSQGQYYEQYF
TRBJ2-7 TRBD1 . TRBV6-1 TGTGCCAGCAGTTCCTTCAGGACAGGGGCCTACGAGCAGTACTTC CASSSFRTGAYEQYF
TRBJ2-1 TRBD2 . TRBV28 TGTGCCAGCAGTTTGCAACTAGCGGGGAATTATGAGCAGTTCTTC CASSLQLAGNYEQFF
TRBJ1-4 TRBD1 . TRBV4-1 TGCGCCAGCAGCCAAACAGGGGCCGGACATGAAAAACTGTTTTTT CASSQTGAGHEKLFF
TRBJ1-2 TRBD1 once TRBV5-1 TGCGCCAGCAGCCCCGGACAGGGGTCATACTATGGCTACACCTTC CASSPGQGSYYGYTF
TRBJ1-1 TRBD1 . TRBV6-6 TGTGCCAGCAGTTATGACAGGGGTCGGAACACTGAAGCTTTCTTT CASSYDRGRNTEAFF
TRBJ2-7 TRBD1 . TRBV18 TGTGCCAGCTCCCCGGGACAGGGGCTCTCCTACGAGCAGTACTTC CASSPGQGLSYEQYF
TRBJ2-7 TRBD1 . TRBV6-1 TGTGCCTCATTGCGGGGACAGGGTCTCTACGAGCAGTACTTC CASLRGQGLYEQYF
TRBJ1-3 . . TRBV5-1 TGCGCCAGCAGCTTGGATCAGGGGTCTGGAAACACCATATATTTT CASSLDQGSGNTIYF
TRBJ2-7 TRBD1 . TRBV19 TGTGCCAGTAGTATCGGACAGGGGAACTACGAGCAGTACTTC CASSIGQGNYEQYF
TRBJ2-5 . . TRBV6-1 TGTGCCAGCAGTGACCCACCGACAACCGAAGAGACCCAGTACTTC CASSDPPTTEETQYF
TRBJ2-1 . . TRBV6-4 TGTGCCAGCAGTGAGAGGGAAGGCTCCTACAATGAGCAGTTCTTC CASSEREGSYNEQFF
TRBJ2-7 TRBD1 . TRBV7-6 TGTGCCAGCACGGACAGGGGGCTCTACGAGCAGTACTTC CASTDRGLYEQYF
TRBJ1-1 . . TRBV19 TGTGCCAGTATACCAGGGCAGAACACTGAAGCTTTCTTT CASIPGQNTEAFF
TRBJ2-7 . . TRBV7-9 TGTGCCAGCAGCTCCGCACCGGGTTCCTCCTACGAGCAGTACTTC CASSSAPGSSYEQYF
TRBJ1-1 . . TRBV19 TGTGCCAGTAGTCCCCCTACCATGAACACTGAAGCTTTCTTT CASSPPTMNTEAFF
TRBJ1-2 . . TRBV10-3 TGTGCCATCAGTGTGGGACTAGGAGAGGACTATGGCTACACCTTC CAISVGLGEDYGYTF
TRBJ2-2 . . TRBV7-9 TGTGCCAGCAGCAGTGGGGCTACCGGGGAGCTGTTTTTT CASSSGATGELFF
TRBJ2-2 TRBD1 . TRBV9 TGTGCCAGCAGCATACGGACAGGGGGCACCGGGGAGCTGTTTTTT CASSIRTGGTGELFF
TRBJ1-1 . . TRBV5-1 TGCGCCAGCAGCTTGGTTTCAGGTGCCGATGAAGCTTTCTTT CASSLVSGADEAFF
TRBJ2-7 TRBD1 . TRBV11-3 TGTGCCAGCAGCCTACTCTTGACAGGGTGGGGGAACGAGCAGTACTTC CASSLLLTGWGNEQYF
TRBJ2-1 TRBD1 . TRBV5-1 TGCGCCAGCAGCACCAACAGCGCAGGGGGCGGGGAGCAGTTCTTC CASSTNSAGGGEQFF
TRBJ2-5 . . TRBV11-2 TGTGCCAGCAGCTCAACAGTGGACACACAAGAGACCCAGTACTTC CASSSTVDTQETQYF
TRBJ2-7 . . TRBV5-8 TGTGCCAGCAGTGGGCTTTATTCCTACGAGCAGTACTTC CASSGLYSYEQYF
TRBJ2-3 TRBD2 once TRBV6-6 TGTGCCAGCAGTTTAGCGGGAGGGCCGACAGATACGCAGTATTTT CASSLAGGPTDTQYF
TRBJ2-2 . . TRBV11-3 TGTGCCAGCAGCTTAGTAGGGGCCGGGGAGCTGTTTTTT CASSLVGAGELFF
TRBJ1-2 TRBD1 once TRBV5-4 TGTGCCAGCAGCCCGGACAGGGACCTAAACTATGGCTACACCTTC CASSPDRDLNYGYTF
TRBJ2-7 . . TRBV11-2 TGTGCCAGCAGCTTAGGAGGGCGGTACTACGAGCAGTACTTC CASSLGGRYYEQYF
TRBJ1-6 . once TRBV12-5 TGTGCTAGTGGCCGCTCCTATAATTCACCCCTCCACTTT CASGRSYNSPLHF